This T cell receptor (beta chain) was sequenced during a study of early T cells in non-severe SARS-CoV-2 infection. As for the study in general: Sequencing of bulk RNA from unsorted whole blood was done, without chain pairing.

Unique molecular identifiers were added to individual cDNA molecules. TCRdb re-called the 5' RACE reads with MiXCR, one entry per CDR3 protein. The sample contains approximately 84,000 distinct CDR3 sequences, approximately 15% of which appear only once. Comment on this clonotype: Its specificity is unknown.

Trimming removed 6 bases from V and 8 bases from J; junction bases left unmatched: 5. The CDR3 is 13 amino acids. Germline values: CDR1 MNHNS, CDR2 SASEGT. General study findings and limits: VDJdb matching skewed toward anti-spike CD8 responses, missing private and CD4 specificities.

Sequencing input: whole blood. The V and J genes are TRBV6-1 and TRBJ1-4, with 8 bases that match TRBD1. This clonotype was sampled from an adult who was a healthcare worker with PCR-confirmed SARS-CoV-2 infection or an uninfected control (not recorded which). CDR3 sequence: CASRPTGGEKLFF. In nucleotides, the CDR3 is TGTGCCAGCAGACCCACAGGGGGAGAAAAACTGTTTTTT.